These T cell receptor beta chains were read from a single sample in a study of PD-1 blockade in classical Hodgkin lymphoma. The method was immunoSEQ multiplex PCR; TCRdb's version includes in-frame clones alone and lacks a portion of them. Of some 93,000 clones in the sample, roughly 92% are singletons; the top ten hold about 2.8%. The specimen comprised peripheral blood mononuclear cells (PBMCs), sampled at baseline. Every receptor here comes from a human donor with classical Hodgkin lymphoma. The CDR3 runs from the conserved cysteine through the conserved F or W.

v_call cdr3_aa
TRBV27 CASSSLGTGGRSAEAFF
TRBV30 CAWRTGRAEAFF
TRBV30 CAWSVGQGSETQYF
TRBV2 CATVAGTDTQYF
TRBV5-5 CASSFFGGNTGELFF
TRBV7-9 CASSFGLAGSDPNTGELFF
TRBV6-6 CASTRVIMGVYEQYF
TRBV14 CASSQGFAGREQYF
TRBV30 CAWTGQETQYF
TRBV9 CASSVPSGKARETQYF
TRBV2 CASLFYTGELFF
TRBV5-4 CASGVAGANVLTF
TRBV6-1 CASSEVAPSGRARETQYF